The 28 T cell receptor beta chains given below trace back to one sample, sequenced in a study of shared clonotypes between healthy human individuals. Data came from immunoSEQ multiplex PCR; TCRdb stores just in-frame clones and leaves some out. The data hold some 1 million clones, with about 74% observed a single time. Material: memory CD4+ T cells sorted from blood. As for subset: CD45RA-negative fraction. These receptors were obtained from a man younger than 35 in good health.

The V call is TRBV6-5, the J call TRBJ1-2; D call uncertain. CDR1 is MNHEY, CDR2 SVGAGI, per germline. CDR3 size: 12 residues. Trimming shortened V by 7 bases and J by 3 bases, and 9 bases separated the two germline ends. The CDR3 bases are TGTGCCAGCAAAGATACTTACTATGGCTACACCTTC. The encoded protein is CASKDTYYGYTF.

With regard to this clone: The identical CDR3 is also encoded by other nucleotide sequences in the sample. The CDR3 region is CASSVSGNTIYF. Written as DNA, the CDR3 is TGTGCCAGCAGTGTCTCTGGAAACACCATATATTTT. The J gene is TRBJ1-3, the V gene TRBV2, with D uncertain. The germline gives CDR1 SNHLY, CDR2 FYNNEI. The length of the CDR3 is 12 residues. V was clipped by 4 bases and J by 0 bases, with 1 base between them.

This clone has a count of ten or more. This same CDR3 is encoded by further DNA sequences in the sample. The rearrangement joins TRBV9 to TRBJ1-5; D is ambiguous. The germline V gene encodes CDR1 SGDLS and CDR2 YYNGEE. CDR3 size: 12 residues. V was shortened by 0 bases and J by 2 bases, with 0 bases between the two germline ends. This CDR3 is CASSVGNQPQHF. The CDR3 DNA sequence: TGTGCCAGCAGCGTAGGCAATCAGCCCCAGCATTTT. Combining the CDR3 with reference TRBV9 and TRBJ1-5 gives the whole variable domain DSGVTQTPKHLITATGQRVTLRCSPRSGDLSVYWYQQSLDQGLQFLIQYYNGEERAKGNILERFSAQQFPDLHSELNLSSLELGDSALYFCASSVGNQPQHFGDGTRLSIL.

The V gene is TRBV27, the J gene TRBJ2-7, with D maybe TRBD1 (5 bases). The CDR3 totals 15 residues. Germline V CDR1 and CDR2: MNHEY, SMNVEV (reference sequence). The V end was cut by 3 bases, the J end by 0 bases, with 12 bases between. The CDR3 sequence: CASSLTARSSYEQYF. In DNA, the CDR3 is TGTGCCAGCAGTTTGACAGCCCGCAGCTCCTACGAGCAGTACTTC.

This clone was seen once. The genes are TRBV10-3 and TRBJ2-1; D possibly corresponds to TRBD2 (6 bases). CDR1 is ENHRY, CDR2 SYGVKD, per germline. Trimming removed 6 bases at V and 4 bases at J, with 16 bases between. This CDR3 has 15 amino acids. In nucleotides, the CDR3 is TGTGCCATCAGCAGAGGGGACTGGGAGTACAATGAGCAGTTCTTC. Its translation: CAISRGDWEYNEQFF.

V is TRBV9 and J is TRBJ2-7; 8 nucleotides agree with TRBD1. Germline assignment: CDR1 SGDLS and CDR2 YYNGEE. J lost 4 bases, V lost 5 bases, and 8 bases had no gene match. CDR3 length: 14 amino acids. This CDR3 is CASSPDRGGYEQYF. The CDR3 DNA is TGTGCCAGCAGTCCCGACAGGGGCGGGTACGAGCAGTACTTC.

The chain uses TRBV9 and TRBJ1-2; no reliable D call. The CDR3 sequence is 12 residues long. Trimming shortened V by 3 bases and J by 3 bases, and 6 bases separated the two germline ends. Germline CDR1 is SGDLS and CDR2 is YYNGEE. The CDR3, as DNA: TGTGCCAGCAGCGCCTCTGACTATGGCTACACCTTC. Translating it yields CASSASDYGYTF.

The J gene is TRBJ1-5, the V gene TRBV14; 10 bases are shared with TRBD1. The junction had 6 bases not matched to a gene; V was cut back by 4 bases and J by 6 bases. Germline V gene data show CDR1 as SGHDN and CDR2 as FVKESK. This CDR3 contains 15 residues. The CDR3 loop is CASSPGGQGGQPQHF. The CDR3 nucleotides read TGTGCCAGCAGCCCAGGCGGACAGGGGGGTCAGCCCCAGCATTTT.

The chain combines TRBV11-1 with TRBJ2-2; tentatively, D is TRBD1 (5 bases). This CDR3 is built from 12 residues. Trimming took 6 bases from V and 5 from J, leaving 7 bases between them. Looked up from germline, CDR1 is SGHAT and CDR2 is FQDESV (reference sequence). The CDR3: CASRTETGELFF. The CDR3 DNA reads TGTGCCAGCAGGACAGAAACCGGGGAGCTGTTTTTT.

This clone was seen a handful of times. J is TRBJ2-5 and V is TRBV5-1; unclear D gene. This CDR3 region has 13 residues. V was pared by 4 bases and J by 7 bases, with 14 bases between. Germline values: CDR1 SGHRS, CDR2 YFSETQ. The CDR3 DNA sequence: TGCGCCAGCAGCGTGGACGGTTTGGGGACCCAGTACTTC. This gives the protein CASSVDGLGTQYF.

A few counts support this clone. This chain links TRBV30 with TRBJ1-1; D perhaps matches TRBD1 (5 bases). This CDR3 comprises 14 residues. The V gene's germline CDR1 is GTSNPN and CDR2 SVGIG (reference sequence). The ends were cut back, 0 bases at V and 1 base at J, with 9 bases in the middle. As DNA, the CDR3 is TGTGCCTGGAGTGTAGATGGGGGGAACACTGAAGCTTTCTTT. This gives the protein CAWSVDGGNTEAFF.

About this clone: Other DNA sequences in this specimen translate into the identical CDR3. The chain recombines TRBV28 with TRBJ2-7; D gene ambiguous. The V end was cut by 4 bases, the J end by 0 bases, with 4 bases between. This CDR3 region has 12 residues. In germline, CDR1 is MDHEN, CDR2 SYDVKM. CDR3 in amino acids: CASSSGSYEQYF. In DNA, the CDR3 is TGTGCCAGCAGTTCTGGCTCCTACGAGCAGTACTTC. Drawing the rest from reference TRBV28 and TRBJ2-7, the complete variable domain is DVKVTQSSRYLVKRTGEKVFLECVQDMDHENMFWYRQDPGLGLRLIYFSYDVKMKEKGDIPEGYSVSREKKERFSLILESASTNQTSMYLCASSSGSYEQYFGPGTRLTVT.

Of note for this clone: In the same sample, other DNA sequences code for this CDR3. The CDR3 is CASSPGTNSYEQYF. CDR3 bases: TGTGCCAGCTCCCCCGGGACTAACTCCTACGAGCAGTACTTC. The chain employs TRBV18 and TRBJ2-7, with TRBD2 identical over 7 bases. Per the germline V gene, CDR1 is KGHSH and CDR2 is LQKENI. V was pared by 6 bases and J by 0 bases, with 5 bases of the junction left unmatched. CDR3 length equals 14 residues. Full variable domain (missing parts from reference TRBV18 and TRBJ2-7): NAGVMQNPRHLVRRRGQEARLRCSPMKGHSHVYWYRQLPEEGLKFMVYLQKENIIDESGMPKERFSAEFPKEGPSILRIQQVVRGDSAAYFCASSPGTNSYEQYFGPGTRLTVT.

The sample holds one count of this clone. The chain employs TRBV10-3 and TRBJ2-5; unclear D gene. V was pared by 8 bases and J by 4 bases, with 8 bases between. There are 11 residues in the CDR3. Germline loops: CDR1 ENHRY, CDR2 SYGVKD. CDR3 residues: CAIGSSETQYF. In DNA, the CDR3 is TGTGCCATCGGGTCCTCAGAGACCCAGTACTTC.

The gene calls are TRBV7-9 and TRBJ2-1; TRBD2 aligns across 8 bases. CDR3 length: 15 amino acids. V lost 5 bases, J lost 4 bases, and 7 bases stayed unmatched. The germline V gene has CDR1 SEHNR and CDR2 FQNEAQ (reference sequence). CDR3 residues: CASSPGLEFYNEQFF. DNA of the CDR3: TGTGCCAGCAGCCCGGGACTAGAATTTTACAATGAGCAGTTCTTC.

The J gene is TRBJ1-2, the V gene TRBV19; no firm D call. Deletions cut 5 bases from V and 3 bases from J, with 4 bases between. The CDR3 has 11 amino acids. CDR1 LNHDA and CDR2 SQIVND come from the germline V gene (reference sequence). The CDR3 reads CASSEDYGYTF. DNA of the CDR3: TGTGCCAGTAGTGAGGACTATGGCTACACCTTC.

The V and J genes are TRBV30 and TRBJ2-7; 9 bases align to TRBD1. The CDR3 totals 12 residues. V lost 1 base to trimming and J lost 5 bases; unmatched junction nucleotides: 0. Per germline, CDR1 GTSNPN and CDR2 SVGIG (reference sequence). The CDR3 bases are TGTGCCTGGAGTGGGACAGGGGACGAGCAGTACTTC. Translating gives CAWSGTGDEQYF.

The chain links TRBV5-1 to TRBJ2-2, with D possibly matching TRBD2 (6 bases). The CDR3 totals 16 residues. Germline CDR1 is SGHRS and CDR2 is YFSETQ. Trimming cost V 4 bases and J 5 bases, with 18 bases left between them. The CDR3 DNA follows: TGCGCCAGCAGCCCCTTCGTGGCGGGGAAAACCGGGGAGCTGTTTTTT. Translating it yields CASSPFVAGKTGELFF.

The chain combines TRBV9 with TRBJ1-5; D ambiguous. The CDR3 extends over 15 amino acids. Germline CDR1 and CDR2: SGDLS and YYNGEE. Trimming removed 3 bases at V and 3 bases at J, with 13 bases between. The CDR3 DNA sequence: TGTGCCAGCAGCGCCAATGGATTCTCCAATCAGCCCCAGCATTTT. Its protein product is CASSANGFSNQPQHF.

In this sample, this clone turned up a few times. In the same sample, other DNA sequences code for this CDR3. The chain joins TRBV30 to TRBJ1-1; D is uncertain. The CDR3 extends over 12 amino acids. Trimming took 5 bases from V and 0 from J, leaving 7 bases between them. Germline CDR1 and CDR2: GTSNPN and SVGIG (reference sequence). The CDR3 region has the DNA TGTGCCTGGGGACGGGTGAACACTGAAGCTTTCTTT. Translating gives CAWGRVNTEAFF.

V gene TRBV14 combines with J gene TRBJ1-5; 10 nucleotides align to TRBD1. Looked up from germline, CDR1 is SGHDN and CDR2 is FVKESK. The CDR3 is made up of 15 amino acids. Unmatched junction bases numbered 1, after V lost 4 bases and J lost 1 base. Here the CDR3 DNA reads TGTGCCAGCAGCCCGGGACAGGGGAGCAATCAGCCCCAGCATTTT. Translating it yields CASSPGQGSNQPQHF.

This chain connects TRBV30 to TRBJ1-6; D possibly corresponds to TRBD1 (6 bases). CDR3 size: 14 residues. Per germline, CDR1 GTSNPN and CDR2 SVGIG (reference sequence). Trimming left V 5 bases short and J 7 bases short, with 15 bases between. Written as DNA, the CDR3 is TGTGCCTGGGCTGGGGGGGGCTCAAATTCACCCCTCCACTTT. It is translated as CAWAGGGSNSPLHF.

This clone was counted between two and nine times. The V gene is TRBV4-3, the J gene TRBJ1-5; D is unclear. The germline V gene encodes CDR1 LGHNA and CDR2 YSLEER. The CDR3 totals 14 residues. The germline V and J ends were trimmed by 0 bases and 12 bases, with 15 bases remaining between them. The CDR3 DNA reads TGCGCCAGCAGCCAAGATCATGGGAGCAGGCACCAGCATTTT. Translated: CASSQDHGSRHQHF.

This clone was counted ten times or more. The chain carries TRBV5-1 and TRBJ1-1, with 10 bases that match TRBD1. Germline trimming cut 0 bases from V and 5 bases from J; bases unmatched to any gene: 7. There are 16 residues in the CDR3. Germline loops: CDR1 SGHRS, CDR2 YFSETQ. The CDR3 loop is CASSLEGQGRATEAFF. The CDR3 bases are TGCGCCAGCAGCTTGGAGGGACAGGGGCGGGCGACTGAAGCTTTCTTT.

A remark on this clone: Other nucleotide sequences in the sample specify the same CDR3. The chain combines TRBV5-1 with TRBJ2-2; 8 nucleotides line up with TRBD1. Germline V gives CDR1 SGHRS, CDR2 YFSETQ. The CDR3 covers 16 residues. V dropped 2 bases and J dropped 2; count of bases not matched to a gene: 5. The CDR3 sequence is CASSFTGTGNTGELFF. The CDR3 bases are TGCGCCAGCAGCTTTACCGGGACAGGTAACACCGGGGAGCTGTTTTTT. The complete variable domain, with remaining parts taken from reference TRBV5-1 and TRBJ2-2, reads KAGVTQTPRYLIKTRGQQVTLSCSPISGHRSVSWYQQTPGQGLQFLFEYFSETQRNKGNFPGRFSGRQFSNSRSEMNVSTLELGDSALYLCASSFTGTGNTGELFFGEGSRLTVL.

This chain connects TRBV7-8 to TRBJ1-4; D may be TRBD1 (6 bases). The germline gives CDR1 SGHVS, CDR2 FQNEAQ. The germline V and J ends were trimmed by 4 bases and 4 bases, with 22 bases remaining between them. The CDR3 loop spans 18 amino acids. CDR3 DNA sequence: TGTGCCAGCAGCTCCACCCTGGGGGGCCGTAGGGGTAATGAAAAACTGTTTTTT. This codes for CASSSTLGGRRGNEKLFF. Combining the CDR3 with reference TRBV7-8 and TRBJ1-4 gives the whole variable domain GAGVSQSPRYKVAKRGQDVALRCDPISGHVSLFWYQQALGQGPEFLTYFQNEAQLDKSGLPSDRFFAERPEGSVSTLKIQRTQQEDSAVYLCASSSTLGGRRGNEKLFFGSGTQLSVL.

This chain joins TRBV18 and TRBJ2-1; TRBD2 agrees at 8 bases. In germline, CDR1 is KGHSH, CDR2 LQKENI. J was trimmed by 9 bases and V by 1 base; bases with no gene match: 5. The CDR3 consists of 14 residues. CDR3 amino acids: CASSPLDGGVEQFF. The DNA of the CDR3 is TGTGCCAGCTCACCACTCGACGGGGGGGTTGAGCAGTTCTTC. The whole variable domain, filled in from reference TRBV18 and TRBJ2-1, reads NAGVMQNPRHLVRRRGQEARLRCSPMKGHSHVYWYRQLPEEGLKFMVYLQKENIIDESGMPKERFSAEFPKEGPSILRIQQVVRGDSAAYFCASSPLDGGVEQFFGPGTRLTVL.

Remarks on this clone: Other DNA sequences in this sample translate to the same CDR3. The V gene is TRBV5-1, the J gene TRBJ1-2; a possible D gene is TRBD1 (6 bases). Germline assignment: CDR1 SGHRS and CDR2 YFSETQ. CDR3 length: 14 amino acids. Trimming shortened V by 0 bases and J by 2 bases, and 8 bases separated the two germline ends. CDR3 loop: CASSLVTGNYGYTF. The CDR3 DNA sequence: TGCGCCAGCAGCTTGGTCACAGGGAACTATGGCTACACCTTC.